This T cell receptor beta chain was obtained from a study of blood T cell repertoires in COVID-19. Assay used: immunoSEQ multiplex PCR; TCRdb lists only in-frame clones, some missing. Of under 250,000 clones listed, 80% to 90% were seen once; the top ten hold under 3.5%. Unmatched junction bases numbered 2, after V lost 4 bases and J lost 0 bases. This CDR3 has 14 residues. Germline V gives CDR1 SGHRS, CDR2 YFSETQ. The receptor comes from a woman younger than 30 in a cohort exposed to, infected with or recovered from COVID-19 (not recorded which). This chain links TRBV5-1 with TRBJ1-1; 8 bases match TRBD1. Specimen: PBMCs or T cells enriched from blood (not recorded which). CDR3 in amino acids: CASSPDRVNTEAFF. CDR3 bases: TGCGCCAGCAGCCCGGACAGGGTGAACACTGAAGCTTTCTTT.